This T cell receptor beta chain originates from a study of beta chain features in type 1 diabetes. Study outcomes and limitations: A moderate, significant TCRB CDR3 shortening appeared in type 1 diabetes across four CD4+ subsets.

Sequenced material consisted of expressed TCRB transcripts (all of the isolated RNA was reverse transcribed). Clones were sequenced by immunoSEQ multiplex PCR, and TCRdb holds only the in-frame ones, with some missing. The sample records about 640,000 clones, around 12% being singletons. Points on this clone: Its cognate antigen is unknown.

Staining for CD45RO/CCR7/CD25/CD127/CD95/CD27 allowed sorting of CD4+ naive, central memory, regulatory and stem cell-like memory cells. The CDR3 runs to 16 residues. The J segment lost 4 bases and the V segment lost 10 bases, leaving 10 bases of the junction unmatched. Germline V gene data show CDR1 as LNHDA and CDR2 as SQIVND (reference sequence). This rearrangement joins TRBV19 to TRBJ2-6; 10 nucleotides line up with TRBD1. This clonotype was obtained from a man aged 25-40 years with type 1 diabetes. Specimen: naive CD4+ T cells from blood. The DNA for the CDR3 is TGTGCCATATCCGGGACAGGGGCTGGCGGGGCCAACGTCCTGACTTTC. The encoded protein is CAISGTGAGGANVLTF.